These T cell receptor beta chains were read from a single sample in a study of T cells after yellow fever vaccination. TCRdb independently ran MiXCR on the 5' RACE reads; one entry per CDR3 protein. The sample contains 300,000 to 400,000 distinct CDR3 sequences, around 3.9% of which appear only once. The sequenced sample was PBMCs, obtained 5 days after the yellow fever booster vaccination. The receptors here all came from a man aged 18 to 30 who received the YFV17D yellow fever vaccine. The CDR3 runs from the conserved cysteine through the conserved F or W. D genes are given only for firm matches. Clone size is shown for a subset of rows, as once, few, many or a class of expanded clone.

clone size	V gene	CDR3 length	D gene	J gene	CDR3 protein	CDR3 DNA
few	TRBV10-3	12	.	TRBJ1-2	CAISAGEYGYTF	TGTGCCATCAGTGCAGGGGAATATGGCTACACCTTC
.	TRBV19	13	.	TRBJ1-5	CASSRQANQPQHF	TGTGCCAGTTCTAGACAGGCCAATCAGCCCCAGCATTTT
few	TRBV11-2	16	.	TRBJ2-2	CASSLVGQANTGELFF	TGTGCCAGCAGCTTAGTTGGGCAGGCAAACACCGGGGAGCTGTTTTTT
.	TRBV4-2	17	TRBD1	TRBJ1-5	CASSQGGAGQVNQPQHF	TGTGCCAGCAGCCAAGGGGGGGCGGGACAGGTCAATCAGCCCCAGCATTTT
few	TRBV20-1	13	TRBD2	TRBJ2-1	CGGKRGGRDEQFF	TGCGGCGGGAAGCGGGGGGGCCGGGATGAGCAGTTCTTC
few	TRBV25-1	15	TRBD1	TRBJ2-5	CATIRDRGGEETQYF	TGTGCCACCATTCGGGACAGGGGCGGGGAAGAGACCCAGTACTTC
few	TRBV19	19	.	TRBJ2-1	CASSPIRVGGAGIYNEQFF	TGTGCCAGTAGTCCCATCCGGGTTGGGGGGGCAGGTATCTACAATGAGCAGTTCTTC
.	TRBV7-2	15	.	TRBJ2-3	CASSLSRGGSDTQYF	TGTGCCAGCAGCTTAAGCCGAGGCGGCTCAGATACGCAGTATTTT
few	TRBV5-1	16	TRBD1	TRBJ2-2	CASSFRQGARGGELFF	TGCGCCAGCAGCTTTCGGCAGGGGGCGCGAGGCGGGGAGCTGTTTTTT
many	TRBV4-1	16	.	TRBJ2-7	CASSQAASGLAYEQYF	TGCGCCAGCAGCCAAGCGGCGAGCGGGTTAGCCTACGAGCAGTACTTC
many	TRBV28	15	.	TRBJ2-1	CASKGELIDFGEQFF	TGTGCCAGCAAAGGGGAGCTAATAGATTTCGGAGAGCAGTTCTTC
.	TRBV27	16	.	TRBJ1-6	CASSLSPGAGNSPLHF	TGTGCCAGCAGTTTATCTCCGGGGGCAGGGAATTCACCCCTCCACTTT
.	TRBV4-1	14	.	TRBJ1-5	CASSQPGRNQPQHF	TGCGCCAGCAGCCAGCCGGGACGCAATCAGCCCCAGCATTTT
few	TRBV20-1	13	.	TRBJ2-5	CSAREASAGTQYF	TGCAGTGCTAGAGAGGCCTCCGCAGGAACCCAGTACTTC
.	TRBV7-2	14	.	TRBJ1-1	CASSLSQQNTEAFF	TGTGCCAGCAGCTTAAGTCAGCAGAACACTGAAGCTTTCTTT
few	TRBV5-4	12	TRBD2	TRBJ2-3	CASRSGGDTQYF	TGTGCCAGCAGAAGCGGGGGTGATACGCAGTATTTT
.	TRBV12-3/TRBV12-4	17	TRBD1	TRBJ2-2	CASSRSGGHKITGELFF	TGTGCCAGCAGCAGATCAGGGGGCCACAAGATCACCGGGGAGCTGTTTTTT
few	TRBV19	13	.	TRBJ1-2	CASSMAVWYGYTF	TGTGCCAGTAGTATGGCAGTGTGGTATGGCTACACCTTC
many	TRBV10-3	16	TRBD1	TRBJ2-5	CAISESGQGTLETQYF	TGTGCCATCAGTGAGTCGGGACAGGGAACTCTCGAGACCCAGTACTTC
.	TRBV5-1	16	TRBD1	TRBJ2-3	CASSTGTGASTDTQYF	TGCGCCAGCAGCACCGGGACAGGGGCTAGCACAGATACGCAGTATTTT
many	TRBV4-2	15	.	TRBJ1-4	CASSHLDPQDEKLFF	TGTGCCAGCAGCCACCTAGACCCACAGGATGAAAAACTGTTTTTT
.	TRBV6-5	15	.	TRBJ2-6	CASSYGTSGANVLTF	TGTGCCAGCAGTTACGGGACATCTGGGGCCAACGTCCTGACTTTC
.	TRBV5-5	15	TRBD1	TRBJ1-6	CASSLQGARNSPLHF	TGTGCCAGCAGCTTACAGGGGGCTAGGAATTCACCCCTCCACTTT
.	TRBV12-3/TRBV12-4	14	.	TRBJ2-2	CASSSRALAGELFF	TGTGCCAGCAGTTCCAGGGCGTTGGCCGGGGAGCTGTTTTTT
many	TRBV12-5	14	.	TRBJ1-2	CASGLGNVRYGYTF	TGTGCTAGTGGTTTGGGGAATGTGAGGTATGGCTACACCTTC
.	TRBV7-2	15	TRBD1	TRBJ2-5	CASRNAGTGIETQYF	TGTGCCAGCAGAAATGCCGGGACAGGTATTGAGACCCAGTACTTC
many	TRBV12-3/TRBV12-4	15	TRBD2	TRBJ2-1	CASSPGSSGGNEQFF	TGTGCCAGCAGCCCGGGTAGTAGCGGGGGTAATGAGCAGTTCTTC
few	TRBV4-2	13	TRBD2	TRBJ2-2	CASRPSGGLELFF	TGTGCCAGCAGACCTAGCGGGGGGCTTGAGCTGTTTTTT
few	TRBV6-5	12	.	TRBJ1-1	CASTKGGGEAFF	TGTGCCAGCACCAAGGGTGGGGGAGAAGCTTTCTTT
few	TRBV5-5	13	.	TRBJ1-5	CASSLYPEEAQHF	TGTGCCAGCAGCTTGTACCCGGAAGAGGCCCAGCATTTT
few	TRBV12-3/TRBV12-4	13	TRBD1	TRBJ1-6	CASSPGQFSPLHF	TGTGCCAGCAGTCCGGGACAGTTTTCACCCCTCCACTTT
few	TRBV4-2	13	.	TRBJ1-2	CASSPQDFYGYTF	TGTGCCAGCAGCCCACAGGACTTCTATGGCTACACCTTC
few	TRBV7-2	15	TRBD1	TRBJ1-2	CASSPGTGGLYGYTF	TGTGCCAGCAGCCCCGGGACAGGGGGCTTGTATGGCTACACCTTC
.	TRBV24-1	16	TRBD2	TRBJ2-3	CATSDSLAGGPDTQYF	TGTGCCACCAGTGATTCCCTCGCGGGGGGGCCTGATACGCAGTATTTT
few	TRBV7-2	14	TRBD2	TRBJ2-3	CASRLAGAGDTQYF	TGTGCCAGCAGATTAGCGGGGGCGGGAGATACGCAGTATTTT
few	TRBV7-3	13	.	TRBJ2-1	CASSLSGANEQFF	TGTGCCAGCAGCTTAAGCGGGGCCAATGAGCAGTTCTTC
few	TRBV7-2	16	.	TRBJ2-1	CASSLGGQTSYNEQFF	TGTGCCAGCAGCTTAGGAGGGCAGACTAGCTACAATGAGCAGTTCTTC
.	TRBV13	15	.	TRBJ2-3	CASSSQGRSTDTQYF	TGTGCCAGCAGCTCTCAGGGAAGGAGCACAGATACGCAGTATTTT
few	TRBV9	16	TRBD2	TRBJ2-7	CASRPGLAGPSYEQYF	TGTGCCAGCAGACCCGGACTAGCGGGGCCCTCCTACGAGCAGTACTTC
.	TRBV2	11	.	TRBJ2-5	CASTQLETQYF	TGTGCCAGCACACAGTTAGAGACCCAGTACTTC
many	TRBV12-3/TRBV12-4	14	.	TRBJ2-4	CASSLLSAGNIQYF	TGTGCCAGCAGCCTCCTATCGGCAGGAAACATTCAGTACTTC
.	TRBV5-1	13	TRBD1	TRBJ2-2	CATSPDRAGELFF	TGCGCCACCTCTCCCGACAGGGCCGGGGAGCTGTTTTTT